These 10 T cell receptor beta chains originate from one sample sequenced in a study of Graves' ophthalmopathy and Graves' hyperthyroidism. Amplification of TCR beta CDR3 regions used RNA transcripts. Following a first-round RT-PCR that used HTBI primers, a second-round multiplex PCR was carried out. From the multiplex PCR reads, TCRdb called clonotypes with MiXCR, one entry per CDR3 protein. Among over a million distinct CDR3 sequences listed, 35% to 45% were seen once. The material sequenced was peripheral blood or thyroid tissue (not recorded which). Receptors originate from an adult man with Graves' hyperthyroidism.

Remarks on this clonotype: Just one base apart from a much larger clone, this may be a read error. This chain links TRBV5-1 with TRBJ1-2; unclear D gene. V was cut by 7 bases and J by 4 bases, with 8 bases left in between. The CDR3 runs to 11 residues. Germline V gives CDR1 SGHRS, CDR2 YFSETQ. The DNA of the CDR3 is TGCGCCAGCCGGGGATGCTATGGCTACACCTTC. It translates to CASRGCYGYTF.

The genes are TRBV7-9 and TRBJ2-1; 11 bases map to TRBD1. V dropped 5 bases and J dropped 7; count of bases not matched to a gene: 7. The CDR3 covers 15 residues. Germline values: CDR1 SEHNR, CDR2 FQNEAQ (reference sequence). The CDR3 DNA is TGTGCCAGCAGCCTGTCCGGGACAGGGGGAAATGAGCAGTTCTTC. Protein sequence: CASSLSGTGGNEQFF.

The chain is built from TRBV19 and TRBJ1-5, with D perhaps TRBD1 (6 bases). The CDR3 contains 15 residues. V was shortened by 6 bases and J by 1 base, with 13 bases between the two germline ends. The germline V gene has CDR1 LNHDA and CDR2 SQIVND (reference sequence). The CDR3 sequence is CASRGGRLSNQPQHF. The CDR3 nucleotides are TGTGCCAGTAGAGGGGGACGACTAAGCAATCAGCCCCAGCATTTT.

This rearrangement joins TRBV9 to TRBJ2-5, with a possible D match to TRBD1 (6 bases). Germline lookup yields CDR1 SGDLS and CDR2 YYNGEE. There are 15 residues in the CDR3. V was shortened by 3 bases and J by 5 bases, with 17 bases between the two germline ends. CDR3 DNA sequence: TGTGCCAGCAGCGGGGGGCCAAGAGGAGCGGAGACCCAGTACTTC. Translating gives CASSGGPRGAETQYF.

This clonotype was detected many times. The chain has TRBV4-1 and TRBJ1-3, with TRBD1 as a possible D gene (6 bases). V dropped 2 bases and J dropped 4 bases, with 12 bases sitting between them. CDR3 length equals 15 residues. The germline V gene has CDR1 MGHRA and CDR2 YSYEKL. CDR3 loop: CASSQPGAIGNTIYF. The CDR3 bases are TGCGCCAGCAGCCAACCGGGGGCAATAGGAAACACCATATATTTT.

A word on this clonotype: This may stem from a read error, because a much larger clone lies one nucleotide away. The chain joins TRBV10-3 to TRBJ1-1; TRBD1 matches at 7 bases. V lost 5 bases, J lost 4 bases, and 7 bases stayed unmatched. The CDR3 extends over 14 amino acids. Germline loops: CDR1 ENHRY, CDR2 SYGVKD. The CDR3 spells CAISQDRAPTEAFF. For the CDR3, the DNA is TGTGCCATCAGTCAAGACAGGGCACCCACTGAAGCTTTCTTT.

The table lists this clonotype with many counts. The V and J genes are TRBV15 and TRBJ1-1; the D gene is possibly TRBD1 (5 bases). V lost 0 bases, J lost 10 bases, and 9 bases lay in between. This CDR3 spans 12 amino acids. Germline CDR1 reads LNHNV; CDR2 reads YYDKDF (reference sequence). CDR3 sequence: CATSRDLGAAFF. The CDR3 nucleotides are TGTGCCACCAGCAGAGATCTAGGGGCAGCTTTCTTT.

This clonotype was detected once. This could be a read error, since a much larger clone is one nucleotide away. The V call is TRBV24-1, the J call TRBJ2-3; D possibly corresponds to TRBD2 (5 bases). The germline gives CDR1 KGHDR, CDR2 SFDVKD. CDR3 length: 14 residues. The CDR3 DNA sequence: TGTGCCATCAGTGACCCCGGGAACGCTGATACGCAGTATTTT. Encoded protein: CAISDPGNADTQYF.

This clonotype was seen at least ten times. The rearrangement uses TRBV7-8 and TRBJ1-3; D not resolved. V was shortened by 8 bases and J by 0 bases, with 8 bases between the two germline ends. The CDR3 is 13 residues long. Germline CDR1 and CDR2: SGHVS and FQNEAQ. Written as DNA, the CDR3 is TGTGCCAGCCAGGTAGACTCTGGAAACACCATATATTTT. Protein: CASQVDSGNTIYF.

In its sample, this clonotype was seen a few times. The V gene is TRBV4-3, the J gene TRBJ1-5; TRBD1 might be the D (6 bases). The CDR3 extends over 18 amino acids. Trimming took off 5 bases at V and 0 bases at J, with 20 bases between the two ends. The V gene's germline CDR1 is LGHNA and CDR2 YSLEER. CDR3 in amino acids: CASSKTQGTVYSNQPQHF. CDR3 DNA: TGCGCCAGCAGCAAGACACAGGGAACCGTTTATAGCAATCAGCCCCAGCATTTT.